This T cell receptor (beta chain) came from a study of T cell changes during pregnancy in multiple sclerosis. Profiled with immunoSEQ multiplex PCR; TCRdb holds only in-frame clones, not every one. The sample has 45,000 to 75,000 clones, 80% to 95% seen once; the top ten hold more than 0.7%. CDR3 length: 14 amino acids. V lost 6 bases to trimming and J lost 4 bases; unmatched junction nucleotides: 4. Germline V lookup: CDR1 MNHNS, CDR2 SASEGT. This chain uses TRBV6-1 with TRBJ2-3; 10 bases map to TRBD2. The sequencing used peripheral blood, collected in the first trimester of pregnancy. The origin of this receptor is a female donor with multiple sclerosis, enrolled in a pregnancy study. As DNA, the CDR3 is TGTGCCAGCAGCAGCGGGGGGGCTCCAGATACGCAGTATTTT. Translating gives CASSSGGAPDTQYF.